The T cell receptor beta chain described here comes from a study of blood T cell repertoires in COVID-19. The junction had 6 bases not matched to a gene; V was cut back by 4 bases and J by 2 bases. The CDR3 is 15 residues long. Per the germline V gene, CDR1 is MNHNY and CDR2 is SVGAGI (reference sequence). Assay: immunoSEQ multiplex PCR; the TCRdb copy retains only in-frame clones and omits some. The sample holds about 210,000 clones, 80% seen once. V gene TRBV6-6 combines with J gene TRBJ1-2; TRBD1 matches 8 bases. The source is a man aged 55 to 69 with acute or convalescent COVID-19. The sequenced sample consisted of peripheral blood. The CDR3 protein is CASSFGQGRNYGYTF. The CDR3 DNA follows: TGTGCCAGCAGTTTCGGACAGGGCAGGAACTATGGCTACACCTTC.